Described below is a single T cell receptor beta chain sequence and its context. This specimen belongs to a study of T cell responses to AZD1222 COVID-19 vaccine. Assay: immunoSEQ multiplex PCR; the TCRdb copy retains only in-frame clones and omits some. Of approximately 80,000 clones in the sample, around nine tenths were seen once. Combined were second doses at about 4 or about 12 weeks. The germline CDR1 and CDR2 sequences are SNHLY and FYNNEI. V lost 7 bases to trimming and J lost 10 bases, with 14 bases between them. CDR3 length equals 13 residues. This chain joins TRBV2 and TRBJ1-6; perhaps TRBD1 as D (5 bases). The sequence was obtained from an adult who received the AZD1222 COVID-19 vaccine. Here the sequenced sample was peripheral blood, taken 28 days after the second AZD1222 dose. The CDR3 coding sequence is TGTGCCAGCACCCAGGGCCCCCTATCACCCCTCCACTTT. Its translation: CASTQGPLSPLHF.